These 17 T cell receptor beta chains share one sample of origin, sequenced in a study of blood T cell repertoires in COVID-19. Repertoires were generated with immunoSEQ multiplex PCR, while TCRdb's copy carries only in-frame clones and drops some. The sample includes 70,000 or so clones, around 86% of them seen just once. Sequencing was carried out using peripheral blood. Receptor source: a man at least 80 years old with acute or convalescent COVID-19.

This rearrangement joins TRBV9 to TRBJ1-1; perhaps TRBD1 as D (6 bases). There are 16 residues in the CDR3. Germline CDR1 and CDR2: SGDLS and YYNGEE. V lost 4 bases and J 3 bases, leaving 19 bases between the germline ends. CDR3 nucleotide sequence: TGTGCCAGCAGCCCGGGAATGTGGGGGCTGGACACTGAAGCTTTCTTT. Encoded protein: CASSPGMWGLDTEAFF.

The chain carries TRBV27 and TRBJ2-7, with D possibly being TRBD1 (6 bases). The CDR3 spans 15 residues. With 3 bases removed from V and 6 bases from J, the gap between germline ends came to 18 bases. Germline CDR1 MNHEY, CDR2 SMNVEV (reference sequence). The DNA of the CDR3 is TGTGCCAGCAGTTTTTCCGATCCCAGGGGCTTCGAGCAGTACTTC. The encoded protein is CASSFSDPRGFEQYF.

The chain's CDR3 is CASSFLAGGPGEQYF. In DNA, the CDR3 is TGTGCCAGCAGTTTTCTAGCGGGAGGGCCTGGTGAGCAGTACTTC. The V and J genes are TRBV6-5 and TRBJ2-7, with 12 bases aligning to TRBD2. The CDR3 extends over 15 amino acids. Germline CDR1 reads MNHEY; CDR2 reads SVGAGI. V trimming: 4 bases; J trimming: 7 bases; junction bases outside the gene matches: 8.

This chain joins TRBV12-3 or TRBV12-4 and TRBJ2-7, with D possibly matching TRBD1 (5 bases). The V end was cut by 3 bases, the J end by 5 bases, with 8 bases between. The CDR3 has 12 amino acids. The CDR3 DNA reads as TGTGCCAGCAGTTTCAGGGTTCACGAGCAGTACTTC. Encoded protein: CASSFRVHEQYF.

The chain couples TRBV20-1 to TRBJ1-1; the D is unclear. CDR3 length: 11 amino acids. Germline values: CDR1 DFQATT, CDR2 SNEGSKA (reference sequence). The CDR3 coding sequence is TGCAGCCCCCTATCGAACACTGAAGCTTTCTTT. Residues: CSPLSNTEAFF.

The CDR3 nucleotides read TGTGCCAGCAGCTTAGGACTAGCGGGACCCGGGGGCAATGAGCAGTTCTTC. This codes for CASSLGLAGPGGNEQFF. The V call is TRBV11-2, the J call TRBJ2-1, with 11 bases matching TRBD2. Germline V gene sequence: CDR1 SGHAT, CDR2 FQNNGV. This CDR3 is 17 amino acids long. After removal of 1 base from V and 6 bases from J, the junction contained 8 bases not matched to a gene.

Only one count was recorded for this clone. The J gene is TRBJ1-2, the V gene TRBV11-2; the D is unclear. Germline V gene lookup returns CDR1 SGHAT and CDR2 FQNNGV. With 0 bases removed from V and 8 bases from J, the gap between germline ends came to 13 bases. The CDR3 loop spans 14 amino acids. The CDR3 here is CASSLDSGPQGYTF. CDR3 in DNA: TGTGCCAGCAGCTTAGATTCCGGTCCTCAAGGCTACACCTTC.

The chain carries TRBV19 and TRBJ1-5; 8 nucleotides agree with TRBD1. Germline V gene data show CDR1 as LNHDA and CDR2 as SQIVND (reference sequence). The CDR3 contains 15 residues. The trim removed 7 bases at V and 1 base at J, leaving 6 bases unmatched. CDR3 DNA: TGTGCCAGTAAGACAGGGGAGGGGAGCAATCAGCCCCAGCATTTT. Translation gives CASKTGEGSNQPQHF.

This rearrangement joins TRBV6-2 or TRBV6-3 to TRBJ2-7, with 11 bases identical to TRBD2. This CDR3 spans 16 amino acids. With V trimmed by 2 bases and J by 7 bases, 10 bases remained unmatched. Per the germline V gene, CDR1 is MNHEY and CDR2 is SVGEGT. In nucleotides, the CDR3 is TGTGCCAGCAGTTACCTGGGACTAGCGGTCCTTAGGGAGCAGTACTTC. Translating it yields CASSYLGLAVLREQYF.

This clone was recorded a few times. The CDR3: CASSYTGRSPLHF. CDR3 DNA sequence: TGCGCCAGCAGCTACACAGGCCGTTCACCCCTCCACTTT. This chain links TRBV5-1 with TRBJ1-6; maybe TRBD1 (5 bases). Germline CDR1 is SGHRS and CDR2 is YFSETQ. V was cut by 3 bases and J by 9 bases, with 10 bases left in between. The CDR3 has 13 residues.

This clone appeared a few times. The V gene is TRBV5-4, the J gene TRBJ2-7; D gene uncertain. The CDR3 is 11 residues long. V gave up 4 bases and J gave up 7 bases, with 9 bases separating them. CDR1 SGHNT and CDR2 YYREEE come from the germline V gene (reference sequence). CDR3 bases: TGTGCCAGCAGCGAACAGCAGGAGCAGTACTTC. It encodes CASSEQQEQYF.

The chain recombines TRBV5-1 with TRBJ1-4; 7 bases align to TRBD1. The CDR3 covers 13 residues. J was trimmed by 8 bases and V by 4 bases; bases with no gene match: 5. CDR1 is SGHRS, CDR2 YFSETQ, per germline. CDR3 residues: CASSQEQGEKLFF. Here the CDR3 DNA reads TGCGCCAGCAGCCAAGAACAGGGGGAAAAACTGTTTTTT.

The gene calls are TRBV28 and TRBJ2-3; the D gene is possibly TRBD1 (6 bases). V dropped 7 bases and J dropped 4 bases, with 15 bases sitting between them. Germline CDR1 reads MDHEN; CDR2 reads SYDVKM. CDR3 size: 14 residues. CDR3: CASTQQGGADTQYF. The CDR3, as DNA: TGTGCCAGCACCCAACAGGGTGGCGCAGATACGCAGTATTTT.

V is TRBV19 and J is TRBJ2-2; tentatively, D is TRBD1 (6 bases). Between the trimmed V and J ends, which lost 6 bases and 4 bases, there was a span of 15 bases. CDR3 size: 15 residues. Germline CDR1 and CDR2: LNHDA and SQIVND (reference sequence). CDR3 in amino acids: CASSTGSAGTGELFF. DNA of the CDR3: TGTGCCAGTAGCACAGGGAGCGCGGGCACCGGGGAGCTGTTTTTT.

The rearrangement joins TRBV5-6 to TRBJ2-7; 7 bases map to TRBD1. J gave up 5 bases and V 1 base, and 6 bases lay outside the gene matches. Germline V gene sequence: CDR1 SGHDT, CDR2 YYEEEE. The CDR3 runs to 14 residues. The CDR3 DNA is TGTGCCAGCAGCTTGACAGGGGCAGGCGACGAGCAGTACTTC. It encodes CASSLTGAGDEQYF.

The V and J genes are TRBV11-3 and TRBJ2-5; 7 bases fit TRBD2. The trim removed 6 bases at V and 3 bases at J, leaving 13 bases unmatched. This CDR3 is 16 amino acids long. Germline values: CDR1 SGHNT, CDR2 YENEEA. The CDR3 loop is CASSPRAGVSKETQYF. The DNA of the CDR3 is TGTGCCAGCAGTCCTCGGGCGGGAGTATCCAAAGAGACCCAGTACTTC. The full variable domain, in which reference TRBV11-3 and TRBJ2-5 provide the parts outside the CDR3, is EAGVVQSPRYKIIEKKQPVAFWCNPISGHNTLYWYLQNLGQGPELLIRYENEEAVDDSQLPKDRFSAERLKGVDSTLKIQPAELGDSAVYLCASSPRAGVSKETQYFGPGTRLLVL.

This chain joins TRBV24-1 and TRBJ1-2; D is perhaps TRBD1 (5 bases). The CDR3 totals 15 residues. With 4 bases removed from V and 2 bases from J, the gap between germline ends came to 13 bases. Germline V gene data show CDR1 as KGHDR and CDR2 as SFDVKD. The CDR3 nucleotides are TGTGCCACCAGTGACTATAGGGAGGGGAACTATGGCTACACCTTC. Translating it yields CATSDYREGNYGYTF.